This T cell receptor beta chain appears in the sequencing data of a study of cytomegalovirus exposure and HLA in healthy donors. Losses at the gene ends were 6 bases for V and 6 bases for J; bases not matched to a gene: 7. The V gene's germline CDR1 is MNHNS and CDR2 SASEGT. CDR3 length: 15 amino acids. The PCR was carried out with 60 Vbeta primers and 13 Jbeta primers. Profiling relied on immunoSEQ multiplex PCR, and the TCRdb table lists in-frame clones only, not all of them. The sample lists 150,000 to 200,000 clones, about 77% occurring once. The clonotype originates from a woman aged 45-65 years in good health and CMV-seronegative. This chain links TRBV6-1 with TRBJ2-2; 10 positions match TRBD1. Sample: PBMCs. In nucleotides, the CDR3 is TGTGCCAGCAGGGACAGGGGGTATAACGCCGGGGAGCTGTTTTTT. Translated: CASRDRGYNAGELFF.